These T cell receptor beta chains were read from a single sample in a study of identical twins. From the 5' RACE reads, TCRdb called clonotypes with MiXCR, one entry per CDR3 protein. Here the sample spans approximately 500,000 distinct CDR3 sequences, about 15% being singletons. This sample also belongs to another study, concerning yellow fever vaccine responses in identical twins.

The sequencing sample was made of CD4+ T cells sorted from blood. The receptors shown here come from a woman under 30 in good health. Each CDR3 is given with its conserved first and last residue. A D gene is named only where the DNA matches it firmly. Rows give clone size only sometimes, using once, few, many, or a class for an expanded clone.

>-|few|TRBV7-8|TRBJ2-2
TGTGCCAGCAGCCTCCTGGAGAGGAGGGCCACCGGGGAGCTGTTTTTT
CASSLLERRATGELFF
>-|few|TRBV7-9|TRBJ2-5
TGTGCCAGCAGCCGAGGACAGACTCAAGAGACCCAGTACTTC
CASSRGQTQETQYF
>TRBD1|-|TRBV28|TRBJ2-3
TGTGCCAGCAGCAAAGGGGGCTTGGCAGGTAGCACAGATACGCAGTATTTT
CASSKGGLAGSTDTQYF
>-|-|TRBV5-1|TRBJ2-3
TGCGCCAGCAGCTTGGTTGGTTCGCAGTCCACAGATACGCAGTATTTT
CASSLVGSQSTDTQYF
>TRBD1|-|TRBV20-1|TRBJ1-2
TGCAGTGCTAACAGGGGTGAGGGCTACACCTTC
CSANRGEGYTF
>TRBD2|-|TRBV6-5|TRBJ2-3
TGTGCCAGCAGTTACTCGGGGGGGAAAAGCACAGATACGCAGTATTTT
CASSYSGGKSTDTQYF
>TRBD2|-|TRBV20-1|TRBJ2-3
TGCAGTGCTATATGGGCGGGAGCTACAGATACGCAGTATTTT
CSAIWAGATDTQYF
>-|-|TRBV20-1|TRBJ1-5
TGCAGTGCGACCCTCGGGAGTTATAGCAATCAGCCCCAGCATTTT
CSATLGSYSNQPQHF
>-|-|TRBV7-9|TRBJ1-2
TGTGCCAGCAGCTTAGCGGAGGTGGGAGGCTACACCTTC
CASSLAEVGGYTF
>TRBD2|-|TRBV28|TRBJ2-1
TGTGCCAGCAGTCCCCCCGGGGTAGCGGGGAACAATGAGCAGTTCTTC
CASSPPGVAGNNEQFF
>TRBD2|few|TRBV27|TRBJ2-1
TGTGCCAGCAGCAGGACTCCGGGACTAGTCGCGAATGAGCAGTTCTTC
CASSRTPGLVANEQFF
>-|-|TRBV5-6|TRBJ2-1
TGTGCCAGCAGCTTCTTGGTAACAGAGCAGTTCTTC
CASSFLVTEQFF
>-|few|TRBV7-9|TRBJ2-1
TGTGCCAGCAGCCCTAAGCTGAGCTCCTACAATGAGCAGTTCTTC
CASSPKLSSYNEQFF
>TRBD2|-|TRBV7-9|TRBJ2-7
TGTGCCAGTGGGGTCGGGAGGAGCTACGAGCAGTACTTC
CASGVGRSYEQYF
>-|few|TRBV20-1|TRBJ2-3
TGCAGTGCCGAGACAGTTCCAGACACAGATACGCAGTATTTT
CSAETVPDTDTQYF
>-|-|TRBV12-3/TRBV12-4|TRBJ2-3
TGTGCCAGCAGTTTACAGGGCCGTTCCCCGAATACGCAGTATTTT
CASSLQGRSPNTQYF
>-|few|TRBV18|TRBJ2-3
TGTGCCACCCAACAGGGAACAGCAGATACGCAGTATTTT
CATQQGTADTQYF
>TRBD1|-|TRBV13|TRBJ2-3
TGTGCCAGCAGCAGAGGGGTCCGGACAGGGAGTCTGGGTCAAATCGGGCACACAGATACGCAGTATTTT
CASSRGVRTGSLGQIGHTDTQYF
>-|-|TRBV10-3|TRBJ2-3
TGTGCCATCGGGGCCACAGATACGCAGTATTTT
CAIGATDTQYF
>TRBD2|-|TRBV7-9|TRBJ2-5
TGTGCCAGCAGCGATACTAGCGGAGAGACCCAGTACTTC
CASSDTSGETQYF
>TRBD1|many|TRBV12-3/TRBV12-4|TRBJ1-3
TGTGCCAGCAGGGGACAGGATTCTGGAAACACCATATATTTT
CASRGQDSGNTIYF
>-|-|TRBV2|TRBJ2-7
TGTGCCAGCAGTGCGGACGGGGGAGTACGCTACGAGCAGTACTTC
CASSADGGVRYEQYF
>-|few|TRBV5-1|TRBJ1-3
TGCGCCAGCAGCACAGAGCCACACGGATCTGGAAACACCATATATTTT
CASSTEPHGSGNTIYF
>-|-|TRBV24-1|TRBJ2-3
TGTGCCACCAGTCGGGCAGACACGCAGTATTTT
CATSRADTQYF
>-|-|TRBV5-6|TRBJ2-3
TGTGCCAGCAGCCGCCCCGGTGGGGCAGATACGCAGTATTTT
CASSRPGGADTQYF
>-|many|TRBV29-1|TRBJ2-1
TGCAGCGTTGAACCCCCCGGCAGGGTCAATGAGCAGTTCTTC
CSVEPPGRVNEQFF
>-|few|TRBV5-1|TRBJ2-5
TGCGCCAGCAGCTTGACTACTGGGAGTGGGGAGACCCAGTACTTC
CASSLTTGSGETQYF
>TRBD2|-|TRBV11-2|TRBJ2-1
TGTGCCAGCAGATCCCGACTAGCGGGAGGGTACAATGAGCAGTTCTTC
CASRSRLAGGYNEQFF
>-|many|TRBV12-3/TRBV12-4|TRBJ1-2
TGTGCCAGCAGCTTCGGCTATGGCTACACCTTC
CASSFGYGYTF
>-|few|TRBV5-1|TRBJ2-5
TGCGCCAGCAGCTTGATAGGGGTAGAGACCCAGTACTTC
CASSLIGVETQYF
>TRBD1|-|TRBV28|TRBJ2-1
TGTGCCAGCAGTCCAGCGACAGGGAGTGGGTCCTACAATGAGCAGTTCTTC
CASSPATGSGSYNEQFF
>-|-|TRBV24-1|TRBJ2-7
TGTGCCACCAGTGACCCTCGTACAATACTCCTGAACTACGAGCAGTACTTC
CATSDPRTILLNYEQYF
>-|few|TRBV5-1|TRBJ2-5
TGCGCCAGCAGCTTGTCGCGGGGATGGGAGACCCAGTACTTC
CASSLSRGWETQYF